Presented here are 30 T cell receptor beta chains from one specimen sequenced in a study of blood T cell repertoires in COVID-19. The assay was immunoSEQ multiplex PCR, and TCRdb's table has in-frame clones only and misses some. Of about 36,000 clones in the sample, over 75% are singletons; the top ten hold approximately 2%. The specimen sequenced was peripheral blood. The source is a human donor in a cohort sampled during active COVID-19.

The CDR3 sequence: CASSSDRVTDTQYF. The CDR3 DNA sequence: TGTGCCAGCAGTTCGGACAGGGTCACAGATACGCAGTATTTT. This sequence joins TRBV9 and TRBJ2-3; TRBD1 aligns across 8 bases. Trimming took 5 bases from V and 2 from J; bases not matched to a gene: 4. This CDR3 comprises 14 residues. CDR1 and CDR2 from the germline V gene are SGDLS and YYNGEE.

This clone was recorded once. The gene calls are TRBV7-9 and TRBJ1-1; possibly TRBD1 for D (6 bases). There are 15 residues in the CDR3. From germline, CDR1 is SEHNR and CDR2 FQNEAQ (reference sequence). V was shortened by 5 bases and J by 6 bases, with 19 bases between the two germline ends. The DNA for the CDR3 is TGTGCCAGCAGCCCCCGGTCCCAGGGGCTCGCTGAAGCTTTCTTT. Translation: CASSPRSQGLAEAFF.

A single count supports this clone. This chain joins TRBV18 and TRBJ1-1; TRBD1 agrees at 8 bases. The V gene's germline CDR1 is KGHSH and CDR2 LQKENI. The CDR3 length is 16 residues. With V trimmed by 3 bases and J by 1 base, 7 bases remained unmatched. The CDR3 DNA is TGTGCCAGCTCACCTGGACAGGGAACGAGGAACACTGAAGCTTTCTTT. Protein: CASSPGQGTRNTEAFF.

CDR3 bases: TGTGCCACCAGTGATTGGACTAGCGGGGGCCTCTTGGATGAGCAGTTCTTC. Its protein product is CATSDWTSGGLLDEQFF. The chain uses TRBV24-1 and TRBJ2-1; 13 nucleotides line up with TRBD2. Germline V gene data show CDR1 as KGHDR and CDR2 as SFDVKD. The CDR3 runs 17 residues. J gave up 8 bases and V 2 bases, and 8 bases lay outside the gene matches.

CDR3 residues: CASFTTAGGSGELFF. The CDR3 nucleotides read TGTGCCAGCTTCACCACCGCAGGGGGCAGCGGGGAGCTGTTTTTT. The chain uses TRBV18 and TRBJ2-2; 8 nucleotides line up with TRBD1. V lost 7 bases and J lost 7; bases outside the gene matches: 11. Germline values: CDR1 KGHSH, CDR2 LQKENI. This CDR3 spans 15 amino acids. Filled out from reference TRBV18 and TRBJ2-2, the complete variable domain reads NAGVMQNPRHLVRRRGQEARLRCSPMKGHSHVYWYRQLPEEGLKFMVYLQKENIIDESGMPKERFSAEFPKEGPSILRIQQVVRGDSAAYFCASFTTAGGSGELFFGEGSRLTVL.

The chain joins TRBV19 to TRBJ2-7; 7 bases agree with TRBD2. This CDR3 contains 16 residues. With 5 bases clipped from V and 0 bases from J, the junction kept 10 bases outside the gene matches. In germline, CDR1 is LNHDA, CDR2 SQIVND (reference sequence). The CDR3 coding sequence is TGTGCCAGTAGTCGTCATTGGGGGGGTCTCTCCTACGAGCAGTACTTC. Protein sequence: CASSRHWGGLSYEQYF.

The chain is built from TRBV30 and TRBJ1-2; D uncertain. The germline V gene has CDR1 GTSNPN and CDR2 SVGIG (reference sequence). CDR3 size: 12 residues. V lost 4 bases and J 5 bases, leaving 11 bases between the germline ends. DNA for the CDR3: TGTGCCTGGACGCCCGGGAGGTATGGCTACACCTTC. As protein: CAWTPGRYGYTF.

The CDR3 DNA follows: TGTGCCAGCAGCCTGACAGGGGCCAATCAGCCCCAGCATTTT. This gives the protein CASSLTGANQPQHF. V is TRBV3-1 (or the pseudogene TRBV3-2) and J is TRBJ1-5, with 8 bases identical to TRBD1. Germline assignment: CDR1 LGHDT and CDR2 YNNKEL (reference sequence). The CDR3 is 14 amino acids. The ends lost 4 bases at V and 3 bases at J; junction bases unmatched: 2.

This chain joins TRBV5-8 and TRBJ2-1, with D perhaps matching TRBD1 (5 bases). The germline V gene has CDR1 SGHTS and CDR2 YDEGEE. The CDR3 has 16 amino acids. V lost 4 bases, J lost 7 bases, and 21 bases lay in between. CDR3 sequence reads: CASSPLQGPFFNEQFF. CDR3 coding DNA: TGTGCCAGCAGCCCACTTCAGGGTCCCTTTTTTAATGAGCAGTTCTTC. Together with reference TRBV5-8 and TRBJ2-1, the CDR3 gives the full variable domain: EAGVTQSPTHLIKTRGQQATLRCSPISGHTSVYWYQQALGLGLQFLLWYDEGEERNRGNFPPRFSGRQFPNYSSELNVNALELEDSALYLCASSPLQGPFFNEQFFGPGTRLTVL.

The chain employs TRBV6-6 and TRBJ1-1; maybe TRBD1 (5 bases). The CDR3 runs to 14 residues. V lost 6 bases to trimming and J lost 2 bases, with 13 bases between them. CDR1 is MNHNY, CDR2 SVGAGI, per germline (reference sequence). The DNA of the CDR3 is TGTGCCAGCAGCCTCGGGACTATTAACACTGAAGCTTTCTTT. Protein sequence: CASSLGTINTEAFF.

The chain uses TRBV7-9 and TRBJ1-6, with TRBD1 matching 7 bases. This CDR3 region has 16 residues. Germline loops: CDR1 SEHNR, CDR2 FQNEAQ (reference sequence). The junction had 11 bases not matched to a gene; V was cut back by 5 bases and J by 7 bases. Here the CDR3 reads CASSPGGSFRNSPLHF. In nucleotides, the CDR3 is TGTGCCAGCAGCCCAGGGGGGTCGTTTCGGAATTCACCCCTCCACTTT.

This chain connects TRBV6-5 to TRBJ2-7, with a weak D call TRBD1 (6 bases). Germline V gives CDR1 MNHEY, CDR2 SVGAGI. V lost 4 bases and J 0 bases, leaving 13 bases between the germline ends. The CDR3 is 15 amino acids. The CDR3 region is CASSWDTTSSYEQYF. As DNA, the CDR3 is TGTGCCAGCAGTTGGGACACAACAAGCTCCTACGAGCAGTACTTC.

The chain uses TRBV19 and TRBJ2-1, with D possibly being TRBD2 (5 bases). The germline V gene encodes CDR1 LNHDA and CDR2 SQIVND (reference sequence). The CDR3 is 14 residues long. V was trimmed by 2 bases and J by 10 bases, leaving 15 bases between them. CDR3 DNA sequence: TGTGCCAGTAGTATAAAACATATACGCGGGGAGCAGTTCTTC. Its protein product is CASSIKHIRGEQFF. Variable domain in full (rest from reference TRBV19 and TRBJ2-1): DGGITQSPKYLFRKEGQNVTLSCEQNLNHDAMYWYRQDPGQGLRLIYYSQIVNDFQKGDIAEGYSVSREKKESFPLTVTSAQKNPTAFYLCASSIKHIRGEQFFGPGTRLTVL.

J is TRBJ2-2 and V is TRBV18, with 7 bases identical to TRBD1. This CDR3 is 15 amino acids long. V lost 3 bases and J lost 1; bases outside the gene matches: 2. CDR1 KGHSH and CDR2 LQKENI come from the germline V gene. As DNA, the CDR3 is TGTGCCAGCTCACCCGGGACAGTGAACACCGGGGAGCTGTTTTTT. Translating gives CASSPGTVNTGELFF.

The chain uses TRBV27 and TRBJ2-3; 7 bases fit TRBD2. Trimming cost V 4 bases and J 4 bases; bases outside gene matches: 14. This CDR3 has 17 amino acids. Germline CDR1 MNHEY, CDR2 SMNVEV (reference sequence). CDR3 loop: CASSSPQGGIYSDTQYF. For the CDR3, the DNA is TGTGCCAGCAGTTCCCCCCAGGGAGGGATCTATTCAGATACGCAGTATTTT.

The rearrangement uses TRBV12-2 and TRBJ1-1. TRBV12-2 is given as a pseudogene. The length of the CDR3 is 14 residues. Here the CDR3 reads CASRKRRGCTEAFF. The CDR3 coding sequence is TGTGCAAGTCGCAAACGGAGGGGATGCACTGAAGCTTTCTTT.

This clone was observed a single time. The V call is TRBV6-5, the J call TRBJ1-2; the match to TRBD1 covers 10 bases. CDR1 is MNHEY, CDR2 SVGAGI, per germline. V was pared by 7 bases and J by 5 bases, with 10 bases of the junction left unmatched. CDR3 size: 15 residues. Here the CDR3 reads CASTMTGQGGYGYTF. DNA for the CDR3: TGTGCCAGCACCATGACCGGACAGGGGGGTTATGGCTACACCTTC.

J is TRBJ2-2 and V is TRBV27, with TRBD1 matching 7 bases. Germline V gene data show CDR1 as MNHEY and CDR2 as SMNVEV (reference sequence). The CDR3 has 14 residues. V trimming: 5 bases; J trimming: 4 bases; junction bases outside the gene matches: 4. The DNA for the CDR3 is TGTGCCAGCAGTAGGGACAGATTCACCGGGGAGCTGTTTTTT. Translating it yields CASSRDRFTGELFF.

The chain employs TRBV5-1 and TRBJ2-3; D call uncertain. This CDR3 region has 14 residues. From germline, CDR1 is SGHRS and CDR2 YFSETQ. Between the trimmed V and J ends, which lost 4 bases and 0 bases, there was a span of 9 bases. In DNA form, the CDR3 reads TGCGCCAGCAGCGGGCAAACGAGCACAGATACGCAGTATTTT. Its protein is CASSGQTSTDTQYF.

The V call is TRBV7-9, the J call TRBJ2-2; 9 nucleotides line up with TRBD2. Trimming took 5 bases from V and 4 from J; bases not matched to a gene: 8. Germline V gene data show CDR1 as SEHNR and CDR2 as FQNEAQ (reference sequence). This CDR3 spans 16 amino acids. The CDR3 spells CASSQLAGEGTGELFF. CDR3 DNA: TGTGCCAGCAGCCAATTAGCGGGGGAAGGCACCGGGGAGCTGTTTTTT.

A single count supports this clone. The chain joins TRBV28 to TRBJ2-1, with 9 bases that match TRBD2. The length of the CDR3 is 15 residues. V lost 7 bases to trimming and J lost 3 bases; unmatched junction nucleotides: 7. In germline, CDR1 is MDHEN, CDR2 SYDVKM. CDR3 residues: CASTSRRGGYNEQFF. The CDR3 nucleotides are TGTGCCAGCACGTCTCGGCGGGGGGGCTACAATGAGCAGTTCTTC. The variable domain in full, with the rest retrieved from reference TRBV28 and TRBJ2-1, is DVKVTQSSRYLVKRTGEKVFLECVQDMDHENMFWYRQDPGLGLRLIYFSYDVKMKEKGDIPEGYSVSREKKERFSLILESASTNQTSMYLCASTSRRGGYNEQFFGPGTRLTVL.

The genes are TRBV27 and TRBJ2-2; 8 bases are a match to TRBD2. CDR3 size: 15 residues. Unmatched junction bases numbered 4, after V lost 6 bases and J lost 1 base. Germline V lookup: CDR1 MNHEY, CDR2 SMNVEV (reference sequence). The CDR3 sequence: CASRRSGVNTGELFF. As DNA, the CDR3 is TGTGCCAGCAGACGTAGCGGGGTGAACACCGGGGAGCTGTTTTTT.

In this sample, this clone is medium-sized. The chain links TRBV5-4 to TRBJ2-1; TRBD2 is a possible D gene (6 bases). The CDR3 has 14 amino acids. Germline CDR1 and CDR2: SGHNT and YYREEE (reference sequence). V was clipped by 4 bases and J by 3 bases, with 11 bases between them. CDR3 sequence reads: CASSGGLLYNEQFF. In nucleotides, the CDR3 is TGTGCCAGCAGCGGGGGGTTGCTCTACAATGAGCAGTTCTTC. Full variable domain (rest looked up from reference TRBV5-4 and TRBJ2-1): ETGVTQSPTHLIKTRGQQVTLRCSSQSGHNTVSWYQQALGQGPQFIFQYYREEENGRGNFPPRFSGLQFPNYSSELNVNALELDDSALYLCASSGGLLYNEQFFGPGTRLTVL.

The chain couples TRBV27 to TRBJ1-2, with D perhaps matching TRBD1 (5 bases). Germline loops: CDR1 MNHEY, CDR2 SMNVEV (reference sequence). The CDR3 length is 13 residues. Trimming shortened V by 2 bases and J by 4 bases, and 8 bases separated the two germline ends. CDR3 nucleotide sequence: TGTGCCAGCAGTTTACGGCAGGGCTATGGCTACACCTTC. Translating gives CASSLRQGYGYTF.

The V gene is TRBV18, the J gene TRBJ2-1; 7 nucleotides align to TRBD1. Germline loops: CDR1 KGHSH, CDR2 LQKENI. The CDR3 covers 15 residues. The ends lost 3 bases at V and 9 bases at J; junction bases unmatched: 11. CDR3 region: CASSPLEGAESEQFF. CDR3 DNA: TGTGCCAGCTCACCTCTCGAGGGGGCTGAGAGTGAGCAGTTCTTC.

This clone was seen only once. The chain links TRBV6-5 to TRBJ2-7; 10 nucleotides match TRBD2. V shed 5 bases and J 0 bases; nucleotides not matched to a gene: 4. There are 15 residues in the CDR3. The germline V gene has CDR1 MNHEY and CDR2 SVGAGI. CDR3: CASSPLAGVSYEQYF. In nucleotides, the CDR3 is TGTGCCAGCAGTCCCCTAGCGGGGGTCTCCTACGAGCAGTACTTC.

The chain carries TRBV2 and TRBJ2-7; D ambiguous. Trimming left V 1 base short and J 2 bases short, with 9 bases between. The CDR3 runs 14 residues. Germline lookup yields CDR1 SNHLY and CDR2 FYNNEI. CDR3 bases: TGTGCCAGCAGTGAAGAAAACAGACCCTACGAGCAGTACTTC. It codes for CASSEENRPYEQYF.

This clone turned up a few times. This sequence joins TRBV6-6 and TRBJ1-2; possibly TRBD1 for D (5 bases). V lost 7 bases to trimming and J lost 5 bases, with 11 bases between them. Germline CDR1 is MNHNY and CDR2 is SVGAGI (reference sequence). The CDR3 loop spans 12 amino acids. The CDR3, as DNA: TGTGCCAGCACCGACGGGGGATATGGCTACACCTTC. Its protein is CASTDGGYGYTF.

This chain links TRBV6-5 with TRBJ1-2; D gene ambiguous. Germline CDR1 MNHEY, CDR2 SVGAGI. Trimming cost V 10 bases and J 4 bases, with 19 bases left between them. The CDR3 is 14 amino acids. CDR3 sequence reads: CAIFPGNPLYGYTF. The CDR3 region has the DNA TGTGCCATCTTCCCAGGCAATCCCCTCTATGGCTACACCTTC.

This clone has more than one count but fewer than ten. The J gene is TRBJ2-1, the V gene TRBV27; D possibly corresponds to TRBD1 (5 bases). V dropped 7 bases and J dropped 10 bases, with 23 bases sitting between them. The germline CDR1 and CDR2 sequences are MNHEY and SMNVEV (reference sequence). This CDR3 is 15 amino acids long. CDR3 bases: TGTGCCAGCAAACAGGATCGGACCCCTTTATGGGAGCAGTTCTTC. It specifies CASKQDRTPLWEQFF.